This record covers a single TCR beta chain. No antigen is known for it. This entry is derived from a study of long-term antiretroviral therapy in people with HIV. Without exception, participants with HIV were treated in the United States. Study findings and constraints: ART-treated samples gained diversity yet remained below transplant donor controls. Controls had broader CDR3 length ranges than HIV repertoires did.

At the survey level, the v3.0 immunoSEQ assay was run. Clones were read by immunoSEQ multiplex PCR, and TCRdb kept only the in-frame ones, dropping some. The data hold 40,000 to 60,000 clones, with around four fifths observed a single time. The source of this sequence is a woman under 30 with HIV. Source: unsorted PBMCs, taken 0.8 years after starting antiretroviral therapy.

The CDR3: CASSLSSGTSGANVLTF. CDR3 bases: TGCGCCAGCAGCTTGTCTAGCGGGACCTCTGGGGCCAACGTCCTGACTTTC. This chain joins TRBV5-1 and TRBJ2-6; TRBD2 matches at 9 bases. V was pared by 1 base and J by 0 bases, with 2 bases of the junction left unmatched. The CDR3 length is 17 residues. CDR1 is SGHRS, CDR2 YFSETQ, per germline.